This T cell receptor (beta chain) was sequenced in a study of cytomegalovirus exposure and HLA in healthy donors. Study information: An analysis done earlier identified around 100 million unique TCR beta sequences from about 179 million T cells.

Study-level points and caveats: The productive fraction for most TCR beta V segments was about 87% or about 30% in an earlier analysis. TCR beta chains numbering some 150 were designated cytomegalovirus-associated.

PCR primers comprised 60 Vbeta and 13 Jbeta primers. The repertoire was sequenced with immunoSEQ multiplex PCR; TCRdb's copy has only in-frame clones and lacks some. Here the sample spans over 200,000 clones, approximately 82% being singletons. As regards this clone: Antigen: not known.

The CDR3 is 18 residues long. The germline CDR1 and CDR2 sequences are SGDLS and YYNGEE. Trimming at V came to 0 bases and at J to 5 bases, leaving 14 bases not matched to a gene. Sequencing was done on a sample of PBMCs. The chain is built from TRBV9 and TRBJ2-3; 8 bases match TRBD1. The receptor's source is a woman aged 40 to 49 in good health and CMV-seronegative. The CDR3 is CASSVDPLLTGVVDTQYF. The CDR3 DNA reads as TGTGCCAGCAGCGTAGATCCCCTACTGACAGGGGTGGTAGATACGCAGTATTTT.